What follows is one TCR beta chain and its context. Its specificity is unknown. The data were taken from a study of Ad26.COV2.S vaccination and SARS-CoV-2 variants. Overall study context: In the study, Ad26.COV2.S was injected intramuscularly once, or twice 56 days apart.

Method: immunoSEQ multiplex PCR; TCRdb's copy keeps in-frame clones and lacks some. The sample lists some 320,000 clones; 85% were seen once. Trimming removed 0 bases at V and 4 bases at J, with 10 bases between. CDR1 MNHEY and CDR2 SMNVEV come from the germline V gene (reference sequence). The CDR3 is 15 amino acids. Study-level findings and limits: Vaccinated and placebo-treated recipients had similar non-spike TCR breadth.

As for treatment: around 19 received Ad26.COV2.S at low or high dose, single or two shots; 5 received placebo; per-sample allocation not given. Sampling was done on day 63 after the first vaccine or placebo injection. The donor's status was that of an adult aged 18-55 years in Boston. Participants' vaccine, an Ad26 vector, delivered Wuhan-strain SARS-CoV-2 spike. The rearrangement uses TRBV27 and TRBJ1-3; D may be TRBD1 (5 bases). This clonotype was sampled from a person between 18 and 60 years old who received the Ad26.COV2.S COVID-19 vaccine or a placebo. The sequencing here drew on peripheral blood, taken in a trial of Ad26.COV2.S vaccine versus placebo. CDR3: CASSLSGEGGNTIYF. The DNA for the CDR3 is TGTGCCAGCAGTTTATCGGGGGAGGGCGGAAACACCATATATTTT.